The 23 T cell receptor beta chains below were found in one sample sequenced in a study of T cell repertoires in cytomegalovirus infection. In TCRdb, the reads were re-called with MiXCR into one record per CDR3 protein. The sample shows about 230,000 distinct CDR3 sequences, 20% to 25% of them seen only once. The source material was CD8+ T cells from PBMCs. The source is a human donor in good health (CMV status not recorded). Some clones in this sample may be carry-over from other donors' samples.

This clonotype has only a few counts. The chain joins TRBV2 to TRBJ2-7; D is undetermined. The CDR3 has 14 residues. The germline V gene encodes CDR1 SNHLY and CDR2 FYNNEI. With 3 bases removed from V and 0 bases from J, the gap between germline ends came to 9 bases. CDR3 amino acids: CASSEGRSSYEQYF. The CDR3 bases are TGTGCCAGCAGTGAGGGCAGGAGCTCCTACGAGCAGTACTTC.

The J gene is TRBJ2-7, the V gene TRBV2, with 8 bases aligning to TRBD1. J gave up 3 bases and V 5 bases, and 9 bases lay outside the gene matches. This CDR3 spans 15 amino acids. Germline-derived CDR1 and CDR2 are SNHLY and FYNNEI. In DNA, the CDR3 is TGTGCCAGCAGTCTTTCCCGGGACAGGATCTACGAGCAGTACTTC. Its protein is CASSLSRDRIYEQYF.

Comment on this clonotype: A read error is possible here, since a much larger clone lies one base away. This chain links TRBV7-2 with TRBJ1-1, with a possible D match to TRBD1 (5 bases). CDR3 length equals 16 residues. The germline V gene encodes CDR1 SGHTA and CDR2 FQGNSA. The V gene lost 5 bases and the J gene lost 3 bases, with 19 bases spanning the gap. As DNA, the CDR3 is TGTGCCAGCAGCCCGGCCACCAGGGTAATAGACACTGAAGCTTTCTTT. Residues: CASSPATRVIDTEAFF.

V and J are TRBV5-1 and TRBJ2-5; no definite D call. Between the trimmed V and J ends, which lost 0 bases and 4 bases, there was a span of 13 bases. This CDR3 has 15 residues. Germline V CDR1 and CDR2: SGHRS, YFSETQ. The CDR3, as DNA: TGCGCCAGCAGCTTGGATGGGATCACGGGAGAGACCCAGTACTTC. Protein: CASSLDGITGETQYF.

The V call is TRBV7-6, the J call TRBJ2-2, with 7 nucleotides matching TRBD1. With V trimmed by 0 bases and J by 2 bases, 3 bases remained unmatched. The germline V gene has CDR1 SGHVS and CDR2 FNYEAQ. The length of the CDR3 is 16 residues. The CDR3 nucleotides read TGTGCCAGCAGCTTAGCGAGGGACAGAAACACCGGGGAGCTGTTTTTT. Protein product: CASSLARDRNTGELFF.

The chain joins TRBV19 to TRBJ2-7; TRBD1 matches 8 bases. The CDR3 consists of 13 residues. Germline lookup yields CDR1 LNHDA and CDR2 SQIVND (reference sequence). V was pared by 4 bases and J by 3 bases, with 2 bases of the junction left unmatched. Here the CDR3 DNA reads TGTGCCAGTAGTACCGGGACAGGCTACGAGCAGTACTTC. This gives the protein CASSTGTGYEQYF. The full variable domain, completed using reference TRBV19 and TRBJ2-7, is DGGITQSPKYLFRKEGQNVTLSCEQNLNHDAMYWYRQDPGQGLRLIYYSQIVNDFQKGDIAEGYSVSREKKESFPLTVTSAQKNPTAFYLCASSTGTGYEQYFGPGTRLTVT.

The V and J genes are TRBV27 and TRBJ1-5, with D maybe TRBD1 (6 bases). The CDR3 has 14 amino acids. V lost 8 bases and J 7 bases, leaving 18 bases between the germline ends. Germline V gene lookup returns CDR1 MNHEY and CDR2 SMNVEV (reference sequence). In DNA, the CDR3 is TGTGCCAGCGGACCTTTGGGGGCAGGGCAGCCCCAGCATTTT. It is translated as CASGPLGAGQPQHF.

This clonotype appeared many times. V is TRBV7-2 and J is TRBJ2-5; no reliable D call. The length of the CDR3 is 14 residues. With 5 bases removed from V and 4 bases from J, the gap between germline ends came to 14 bases. The V gene's germline CDR1 is SGHTA and CDR2 FQGNSA. CDR3 sequence reads: CASSPSFYPETQYF. As DNA, the CDR3 is TGTGCCAGCAGCCCGTCCTTTTACCCAGAGACCCAGTACTTC.

This rearrangement joins TRBV20-1 to TRBJ1-1, with a tentative D call TRBD1 (5 bases). Between the trimmed V and J ends, which lost 2 bases and 4 bases, there was a span of 14 bases. Germline V gene lookup returns CDR1 DFQATT and CDR2 SNEGSKA (reference sequence). The CDR3 covers 14 residues. The CDR3 bases are TGCAGTGCTAGACGGACGGGGACGGGCACTGAAGCTTTCTTT. Its translation: CSARRTGTGTEAFF.

This clonotype was observed a handful of times. This chain uses TRBV5-6 with TRBJ2-3; perhaps TRBD2 as D (5 bases). This CDR3 region has 14 residues. Deletions cut 7 bases from V and 1 base from J, with 13 bases between. Germline V gene data show CDR1 as SGHDT and CDR2 as YYEEEE. In DNA, the CDR3 is TGTGCCAGCCGTAGCTCGCGGGGCACAGATACGCAGTATTTT. This translates into CASRSSRGTDTQYF.

This clonotype was recorded many times. V gene TRBV7-2 combines with J gene TRBJ2-5, with 10 bases aligning to TRBD2. The germline V gene encodes CDR1 SGHTA and CDR2 FQGNSA. V was pared by 5 bases and J by 1 base, with 4 bases of the junction left unmatched. The length of the CDR3 is 15 residues. In DNA form, the CDR3 reads TGTGCCAGCAGCGAACTAGCGGGGATCCAAGAGACCCAGTACTTC. Encoded protein: CASSELAGIQETQYF.

This chain joins TRBV7-9 and TRBJ2-2; weak D call: TRBD2 (5 bases). The V end lost 5 bases, the J end lost 3 bases, and 16 bases lay between the germline ends. Germline lookup yields CDR1 SEHNR and CDR2 FQNEAQ (reference sequence). This CDR3 has 16 residues. CDR3 region: CASSQRPTRDTGELFF. CDR3 DNA: TGTGCCAGCAGCCAAAGACCAACTAGGGACACCGGGGAGCTGTTTTTT.

There are many counts of this clonotype. This rearrangement joins TRBV29-1 to TRBJ1-2, with D possibly matching TRBD1 (5 bases). The CDR3 has 13 amino acids. CDR1 and CDR2 (germline): SQVTM, ANQGSEA. Trimming pared 6 bases from V and 8 bases from J, leaving 19 bases between. As DNA, the CDR3 is TGCAGCGTGGAGGCCGCCAGGGCTGGCGGCTACACCTTC. It encodes CSVEAARAGGYTF.

Ten or more counts support this clonotype. This CDR3 is CASSPTGQATDTQYF. In DNA, the CDR3 is TGTGCCAGCAGTCCGACAGGCCAAGCCACAGATACGCAGTATTTT. The V call is TRBV7-2, the J call TRBJ2-3; a possible D gene is TRBD1 (6 bases). Trimming took off 6 bases at V and 2 bases at J, with 15 bases between the two ends. The CDR3 length is 15 residues. The V gene's germline CDR1 is SGHTA and CDR2 FQGNSA.

CDR3 nucleotide sequence: TGTGCCACCAGTGACCTGACGGGTCGACCCCAGCATTTT. It encodes CATSDLTGRPQHF. The chain carries TRBV24-1 and TRBJ1-5; the D is unclear. Germline assignment: CDR1 KGHDR and CDR2 SFDVKD. The CDR3 length is 13 residues. V was clipped by 4 bases and J by 10 bases, with 13 bases between them.

V usage is TRBV30 and J usage is TRBJ2-3; tentative D call: TRBD2 (6 bases). Germline assignment: CDR1 GTSNPN and CDR2 SVGIG (reference sequence). The CDR3 totals 18 residues. Trimming took 1 base from V and 3 from J, leaving 23 bases between them. The CDR3 protein is CAWSDAGPKPTWTDTQYF. The DNA of the CDR3 is TGTGCCTGGAGTGATGCGGGACCCAAACCCACGTGGACAGATACGCAGTATTTT.

This clonotype was seen at least ten times. The rearrangement uses TRBV28 and TRBJ1-5, with a weak D call TRBD1 (5 bases). The CDR3 is 17 amino acids. Germline lookup yields CDR1 MDHEN and CDR2 SYDVKM. Deletions cut 6 bases from V and 1 base from J, with 19 bases between. The CDR3 here is CASSDYMGPTSNQPQHF. In DNA, the CDR3 is TGTGCCAGCAGCGATTACATGGGACCGACAAGCAATCAGCCCCAGCATTTT. The variable domain in full, with the rest retrieved from reference TRBV28 and TRBJ1-5, is DVKVTQSSRYLVKRTGEKVFLECVQDMDHENMFWYRQDPGLGLRLIYFSYDVKMKEKGDIPEGYSVSREKKERFSLILESASTNQTSMYLCASSDYMGPTSNQPQHFGDGTRLSIL.

The genes are TRBV12-3 or TRBV12-4 and TRBJ1-1; tentative D call: TRBD1 (5 bases). V was pared by 3 bases and J by 2 bases, with 10 bases between. CDR3 length: 14 residues. DNA of the CDR3: TGTGCCAGCAGTTTTCGGGGGTATAACACTGAAGCTTTCTTT. Amino acids: CASSFRGYNTEAFF.

The sample holds many counts of this clonotype. The chain links TRBV6-5 to TRBJ2-7, with 9 bases lining up with TRBD2. This CDR3 has 13 residues. Germline values: CDR1 MNHEY, CDR2 SVGAGI. With 8 bases clipped from V and 2 bases from J, the junction kept 4 bases outside the gene matches. The CDR3 nucleotides are TGTGCCAGCGGGCTAGCGGGGCCCTACGAGCAGTACTTC. Translation: CASGLAGPYEQYF.

This clonotype was counted a single time. This chain uses TRBV5-1 with TRBJ2-1, with 9 nucleotides matching TRBD1. The trim removed 3 bases at V and 3 bases at J, leaving 10 bases unmatched. The CDR3 contains 17 residues. In germline, CDR1 is SGHRS, CDR2 YFSETQ. This chain's CDR3 is CASSWDREKPSYNEQFF. Written as DNA, the CDR3 is TGCGCCAGCAGCTGGGACAGGGAGAAACCTAGCTACAATGAGCAGTTCTTC.

This clonotype was detected many times. V usage is TRBV28 and J usage is TRBJ1-5; no clear D. The V gene's germline CDR1 is MDHEN and CDR2 SYDVKM. This CDR3 has 17 amino acids. Trimming shortened V by 8 bases and J by 3 bases, and 23 bases separated the two germline ends. CDR3 DNA sequence: TGTGCCAGCGGAGGAGCGCAGGCCGCCGCGTTCAATCAGCCCCAGCATTTT. Translation: CASGGAQAAAFNQPQHF.

This clonotype was seen many times. The chain's CDR3 is CASSEGLEAFF. The CDR3 DNA reads TGTGCCAGCAGTGAAGGACTAGAAGCTTTCTTT. The chain has TRBV2 and TRBJ1-1; D unclear. CDR1 SNHLY and CDR2 FYNNEI come from the germline V gene. The CDR3 loop spans 11 amino acids. The ends were cut back, 1 base at V and 8 bases at J, with 5 bases in the middle.

This clonotype was seen only a few times. The rearrangement links TRBV19 to TRBJ2-1, with D possibly being TRBD1 or TRBD2 (5 bases each). CDR1 is LNHDA, CDR2 SQIVND, per germline (reference sequence). V lost 5 bases, J lost 2 bases, and 10 bases lay in between. The CDR3 loop spans 14 amino acids. CDR3 region: CASSVGTAYNEQFF. The CDR3, as DNA: TGTGCCAGTAGTGTCGGGACGGCCTACAATGAGCAGTTCTTC.